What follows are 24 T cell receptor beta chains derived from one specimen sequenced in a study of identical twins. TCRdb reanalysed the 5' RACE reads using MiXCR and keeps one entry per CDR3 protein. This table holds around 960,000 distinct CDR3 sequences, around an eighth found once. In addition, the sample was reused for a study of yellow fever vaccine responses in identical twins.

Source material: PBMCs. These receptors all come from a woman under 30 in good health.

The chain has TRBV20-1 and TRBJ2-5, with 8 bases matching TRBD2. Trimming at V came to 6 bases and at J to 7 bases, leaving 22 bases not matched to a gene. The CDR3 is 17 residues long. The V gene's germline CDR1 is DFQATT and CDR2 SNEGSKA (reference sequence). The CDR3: CSADPDPGSGMLWTQYF. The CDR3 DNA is TGCAGTGCGGATCCCGACCCAGGTAGCGGGATGTTATGGACCCAGTACTTC.

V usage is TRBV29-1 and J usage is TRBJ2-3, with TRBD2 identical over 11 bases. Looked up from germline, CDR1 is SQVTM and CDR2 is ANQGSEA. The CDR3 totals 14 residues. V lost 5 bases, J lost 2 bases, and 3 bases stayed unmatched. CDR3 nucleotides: TGCAGCGTTTGGACTAGCGGGTACACAGATACGCAGTATTTT. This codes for CSVWTSGYTDTQYF.

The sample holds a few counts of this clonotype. Here the CDR3 DNA reads TGTGCCAGCAGCCAAGCGGGGACAGGGGTGGAAAAACTGTTTTTT. Translated: CASSQAGTGVEKLFF. This chain joins TRBV3-1 and TRBJ1-4; 10 bases line up with TRBD1. The CDR3 runs to 15 residues. With 1 base clipped from V and 8 bases from J, the junction kept 4 bases outside the gene matches. Germline values: CDR1 LGHDT, CDR2 YNNKEL (reference sequence).

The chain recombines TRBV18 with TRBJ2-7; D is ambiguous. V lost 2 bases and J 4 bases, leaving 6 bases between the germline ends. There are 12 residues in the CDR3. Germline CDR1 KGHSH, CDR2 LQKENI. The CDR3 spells CASSPRDYEQYV. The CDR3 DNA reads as TGTGCCAGCTCACCAAGGGATTACGAGCAGTACGTC.

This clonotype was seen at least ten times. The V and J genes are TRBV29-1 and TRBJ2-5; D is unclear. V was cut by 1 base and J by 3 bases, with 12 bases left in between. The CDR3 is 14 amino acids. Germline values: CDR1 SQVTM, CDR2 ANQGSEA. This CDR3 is CSVEGGWRKETQYF. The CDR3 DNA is TGCAGCGTTGAAGGGGGATGGCGGAAAGAGACCCAGTACTTC.

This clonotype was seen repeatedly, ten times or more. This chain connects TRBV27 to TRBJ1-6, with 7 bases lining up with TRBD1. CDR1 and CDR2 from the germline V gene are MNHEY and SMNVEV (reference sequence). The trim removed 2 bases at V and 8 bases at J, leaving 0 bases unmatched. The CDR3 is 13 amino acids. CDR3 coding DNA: TGTGCCAGCAGTTTACAGGGGGATTCACCCCTCCACTTT. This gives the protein CASSLQGDSPLHF.

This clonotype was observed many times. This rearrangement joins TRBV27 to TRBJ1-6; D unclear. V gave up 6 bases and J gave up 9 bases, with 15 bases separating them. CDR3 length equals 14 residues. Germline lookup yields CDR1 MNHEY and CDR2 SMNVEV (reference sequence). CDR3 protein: CASRSDEYVSPLHF. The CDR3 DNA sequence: TGTGCCAGCAGATCGGACGAATATGTTTCACCCCTCCACTTT.

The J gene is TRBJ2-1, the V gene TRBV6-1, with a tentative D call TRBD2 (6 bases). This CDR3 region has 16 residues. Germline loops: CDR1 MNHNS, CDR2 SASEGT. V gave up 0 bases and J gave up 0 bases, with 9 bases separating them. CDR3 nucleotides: TGTGCCAGCAGTGAAGCGCACGGGGGCTCCTACAATGAGCAGTTCTTC. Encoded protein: CASSEAHGGSYNEQFF.

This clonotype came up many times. CDR3 DNA sequence: TGTGCCAGCAGACTAGCGGTCCAAGAGACCCAGTACTTC. Amino acid sequence: CASRLAVQETQYF. The chain carries TRBV12-3 or TRBV12-4 and TRBJ2-5; 8 nucleotides line up with TRBD2. This CDR3 is 13 amino acids long. V shed 6 bases and J 1 base; nucleotides not matched to a gene: 1.

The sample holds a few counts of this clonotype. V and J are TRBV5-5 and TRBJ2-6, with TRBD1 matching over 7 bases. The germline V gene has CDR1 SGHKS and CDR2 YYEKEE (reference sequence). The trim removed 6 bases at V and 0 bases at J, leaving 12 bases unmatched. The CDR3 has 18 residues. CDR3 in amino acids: CASIQKGAFLSGANVLTF. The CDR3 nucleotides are TGTGCCAGCATCCAGAAGGGGGCCTTCCTCTCTGGGGCCAACGTCCTGACTTTC.

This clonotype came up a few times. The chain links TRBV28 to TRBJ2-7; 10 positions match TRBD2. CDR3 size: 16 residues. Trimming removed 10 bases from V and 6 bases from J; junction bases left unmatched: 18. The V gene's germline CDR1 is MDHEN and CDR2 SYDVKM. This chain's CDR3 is CATGELGLAGVGEQYF. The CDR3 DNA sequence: TGTGCCACCGGGGAATTGGGTCTAGCGGGAGTGGGCGAGCAGTACTTC.

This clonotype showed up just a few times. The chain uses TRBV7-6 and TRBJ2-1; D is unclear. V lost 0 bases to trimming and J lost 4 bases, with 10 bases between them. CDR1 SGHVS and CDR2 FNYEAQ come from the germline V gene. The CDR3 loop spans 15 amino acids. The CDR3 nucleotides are TGTGCCAGCAGCTTAGCGCACAGAGGATACAATGAGCAGTTCTTC. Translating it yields CASSLAHRGYNEQFF.

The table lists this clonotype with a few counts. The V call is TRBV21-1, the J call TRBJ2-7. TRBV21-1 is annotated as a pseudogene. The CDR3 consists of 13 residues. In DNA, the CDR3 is TGTGCCAGCCAAGCGGGGGCTACCTACGAGCAGTACGTC. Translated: CASQAGATYEQYV.

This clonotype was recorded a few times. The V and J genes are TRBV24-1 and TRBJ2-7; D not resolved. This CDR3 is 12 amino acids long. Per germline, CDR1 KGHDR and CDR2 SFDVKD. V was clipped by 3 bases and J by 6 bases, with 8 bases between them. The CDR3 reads CATSDRLGEQYF. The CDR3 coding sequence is TGTGCCACCAGTGATCGACTCGGCGAGCAGTACTTC.

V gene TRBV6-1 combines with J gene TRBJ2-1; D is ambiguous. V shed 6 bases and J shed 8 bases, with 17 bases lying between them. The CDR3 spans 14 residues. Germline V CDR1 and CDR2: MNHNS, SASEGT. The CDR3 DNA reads TGTGCCAGCAGACGGGCGACTGGTTACCATGAGCAGTTCTTC. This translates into CASRRATGYHEQFF.

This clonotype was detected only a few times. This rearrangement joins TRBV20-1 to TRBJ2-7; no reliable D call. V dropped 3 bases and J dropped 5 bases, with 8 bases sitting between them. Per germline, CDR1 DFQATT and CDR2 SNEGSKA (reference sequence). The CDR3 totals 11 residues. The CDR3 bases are TGCAGTGCTAGGATCGTGGACGAGCAGTACGTC. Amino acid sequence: CSARIVDEQYV.

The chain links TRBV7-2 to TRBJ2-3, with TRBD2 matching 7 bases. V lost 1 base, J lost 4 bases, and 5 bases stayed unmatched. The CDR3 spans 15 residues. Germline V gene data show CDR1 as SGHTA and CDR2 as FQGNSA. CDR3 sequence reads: CASSLVASGADTQYF. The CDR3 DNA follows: TGTGCCAGCAGCTTAGTGGCTAGCGGAGCAGATACGCAGTATTTT. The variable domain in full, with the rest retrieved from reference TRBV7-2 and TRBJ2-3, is GAGVSQSPSNKVTEKGKDVELRCDPISGHTALYWYRQSLGQGLEFLIYFQGNSAPDKSGLPSDRFSAERTGGSVSTLTIQRTQQEDSAVYLCASSLVASGADTQYFGPGTRLTVL.

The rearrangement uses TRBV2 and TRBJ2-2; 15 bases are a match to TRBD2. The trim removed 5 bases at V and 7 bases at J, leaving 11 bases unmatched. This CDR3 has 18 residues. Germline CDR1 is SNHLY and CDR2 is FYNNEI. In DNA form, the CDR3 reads TGTGCCAGCAGTCCCAGGACTAGCGGGGGGGCCAGAGGCGGGGAGCTGTTTTTT. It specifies CASSPRTSGGARGGELFF. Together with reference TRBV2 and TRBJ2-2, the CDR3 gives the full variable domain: EPEVTQTPSHQVTQMGQEVILRCVPISNHLYFYWYRQILGQKVEFLVSFYNNEISEKSEIFDDQFSVERPDGSNFTLKIRSTKLEDSAMYFCASSPRTSGGARGGELFFGEGSRLTVL.

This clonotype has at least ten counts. The CDR3 nucleotides read TGCGCCAGCAGCTTGCCCGGGACAGGCTCCTACGAGCAGTACTTC. Protein product: CASSLPGTGSYEQYF. The V call is TRBV5-1, the J call TRBJ2-7; 8 positions agree with TRBD1. The CDR3 runs 15 residues. With 1 base clipped from V and 0 bases from J, the junction kept 3 bases outside the gene matches. Germline loops: CDR1 SGHRS, CDR2 YFSETQ.

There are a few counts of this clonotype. CDR3 in DNA: TGTGCCAGCAGCCCTTACGCTCGTCTAGCGGGTAGCACAGATACGCAGTATTTT. Its protein product is CASSPYARLAGSTDTQYF. This chain uses TRBV11-1 with TRBJ2-3; TRBD2 agrees at 8 bases. CDR1 and CDR2 (germline): SGHAT, FQDESV (reference sequence). The CDR3 consists of 18 residues. The trim removed 5 bases at V and 0 bases at J, leaving 13 bases unmatched. Complete variable domain (other parts from reference TRBV11-1 and TRBJ2-3): EAEVAQSPRYKITEKSQAVAFWCDPISGHATLYWYRQILGQGPELLVQFQDESVVDDSQLPKDRFSAERLKGVDSTLKIQPAELGDSAMYLCASSPYARLAGSTDTQYFGPGTRLTVL.

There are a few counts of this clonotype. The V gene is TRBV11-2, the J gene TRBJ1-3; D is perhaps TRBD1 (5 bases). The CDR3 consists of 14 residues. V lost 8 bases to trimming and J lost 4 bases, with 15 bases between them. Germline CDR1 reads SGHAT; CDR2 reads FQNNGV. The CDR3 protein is CASVSPGSGNTIYF. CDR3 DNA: TGTGCCAGCGTCTCTCCAGGGAGCGGAAACACCATATATTTT.

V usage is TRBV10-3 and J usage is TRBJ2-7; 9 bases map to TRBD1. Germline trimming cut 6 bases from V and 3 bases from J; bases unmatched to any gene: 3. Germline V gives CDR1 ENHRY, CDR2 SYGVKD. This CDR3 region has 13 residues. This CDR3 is CAISPTGGYEQYV. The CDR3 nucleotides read TGTGCCATCAGCCCGACAGGGGGCTACGAGCAGTACGTC.

CDR3 amino acids: CASSEQGQGIGEQYF. The CDR3 nucleotides read TGTGCCAGCAGTGAACAGGGACAGGGGATCGGCGAGCAGTACTTC. V and J are TRBV2 and TRBJ2-7; TRBD1 agrees at 10 bases. This CDR3 contains 15 residues. Germline V gene lookup returns CDR1 SNHLY and CDR2 FYNNEI. The trim removed 2 bases at V and 6 bases at J, leaving 7 bases unmatched.

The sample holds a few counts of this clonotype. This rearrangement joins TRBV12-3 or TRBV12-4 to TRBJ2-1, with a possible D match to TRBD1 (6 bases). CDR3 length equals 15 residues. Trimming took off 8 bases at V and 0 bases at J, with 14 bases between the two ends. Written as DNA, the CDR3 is TGTGCCAGCCTGGCAGGGGCATCCTCCTACAATGAGCAGTTCTTC. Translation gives CASLAGASSYNEQFF.